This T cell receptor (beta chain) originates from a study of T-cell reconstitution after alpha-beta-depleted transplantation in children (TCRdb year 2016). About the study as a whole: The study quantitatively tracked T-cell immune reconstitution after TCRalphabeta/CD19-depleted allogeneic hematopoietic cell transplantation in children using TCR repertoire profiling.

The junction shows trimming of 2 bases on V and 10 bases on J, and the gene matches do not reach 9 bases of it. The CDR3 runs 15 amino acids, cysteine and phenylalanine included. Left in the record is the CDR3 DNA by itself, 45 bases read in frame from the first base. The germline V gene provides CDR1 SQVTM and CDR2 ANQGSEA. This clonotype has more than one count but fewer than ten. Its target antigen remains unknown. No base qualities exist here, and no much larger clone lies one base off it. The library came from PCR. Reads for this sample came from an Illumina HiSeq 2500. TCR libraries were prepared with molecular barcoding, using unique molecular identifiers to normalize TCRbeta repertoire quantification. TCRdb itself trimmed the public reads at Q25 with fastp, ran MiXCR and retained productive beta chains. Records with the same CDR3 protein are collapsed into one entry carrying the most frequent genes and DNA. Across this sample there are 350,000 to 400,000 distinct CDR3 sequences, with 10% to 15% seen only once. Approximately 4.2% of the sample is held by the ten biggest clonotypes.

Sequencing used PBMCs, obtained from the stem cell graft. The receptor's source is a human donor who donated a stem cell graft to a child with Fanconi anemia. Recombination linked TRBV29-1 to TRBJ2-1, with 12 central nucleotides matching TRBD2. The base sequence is TGCAGCGTTGAAACTCTAGCGGGGGGGGTATCGGAGCAGTTCTTC. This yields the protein CSVETLAGGVSEQFF.